These 20 T cell receptor beta chains came from one sample sequenced in a study of T cells after yellow fever vaccination. TCRdb fed the 5' RACE reads into MiXCR, producing one record per CDR3 protein. This sample has around 590,000 distinct CDR3 sequences, with around 12% found just once. The sample was PBMCs, taken on the day of the yellow fever booster vaccination. Every receptor here comes from a man aged 25-40 years who received the YFV17D yellow fever vaccine.

The chain recombines TRBV20-1 with TRBJ2-4; D is undetermined. CDR1 and CDR2 from the germline V gene are DFQATT and SNEGSKA (reference sequence). Between the trimmed V and J ends, which lost 2 bases and 13 bases, there was a span of 15 bases. The CDR3 totals 12 residues. CDR3 DNA: TGCAGTGCTAGAAAGGAGACCACCCACCAGTACTTC. This encodes CSARKETTHQYF.

V and J are TRBV5-1 and TRBJ2-1; a possible D gene is TRBD2 (5 bases). This CDR3 region has 15 residues. V lost 0 bases and J lost 6, with 13 bases in between. CDR1 is SGHRS, CDR2 YFSETQ, per germline. This chain's CDR3 is CASSLAPGMGNEQFF. The CDR3 DNA reads as TGCGCCAGCAGCTTGGCCCCCGGGATGGGCAATGAGCAGTTCTTC.

V and J are TRBV30 and TRBJ1-1, with D uncertain. V lost 0 bases to trimming and J lost 1 base, with 6 bases between them. This CDR3 region has 13 residues. Germline loops: CDR1 GTSNPN, CDR2 SVGIG (reference sequence). Written as DNA, the CDR3 is TGTGCCTGGAGTGTTGCCGGGAACACTGAAGCTTTCTTT. Amino acid sequence: CAWSVAGNTEAFF.

This chain connects TRBV2 to TRBJ2-5, with TRBD2 matching 9 bases. Germline CDR1 is SNHLY and CDR2 is FYNNEI. CDR3 length: 16 amino acids. V was pared by 4 bases and J by 6 bases, with 12 bases of the junction left unmatched. Written as DNA, the CDR3 is TGTGCCAGCAGTGCCCATCCCCTTGGACTAGCGAAGACCCAGTACTTC. The encoded protein is CASSAHPLGLAKTQYF.

The table lists this clonotype with many counts. V is TRBV25-1 and J is TRBJ2-1; D is unclear. V lost 6 bases to trimming and J lost 6 bases, with 15 bases between them. The CDR3 covers 14 residues. Germline V gene sequence: CDR1 MGHDK, CDR2 SYGVNS. The CDR3 region is CASRGGRFPNEQFF. The CDR3 nucleotides are TGTGCCAGCAGGGGTGGTAGGTTTCCCAATGAGCAGTTCTTC.

The CDR3 bases are TGTGCCAGCAGCCCCAGGCCTACGGCCCTCGCGCAGTATTTT. Its protein product is CASSPRPTALAQYF. V is TRBV7-3 and J is TRBJ2-3; D is uncertain. This CDR3 has 14 amino acids. Looked up from germline, CDR1 is SGHTA and CDR2 is FQGTGA. Trimming took off 5 bases at V and 10 bases at J, with 19 bases between the two ends.

The chain is built from TRBV19 and TRBJ1-4; the match to TRBD1 covers 9 bases. CDR1 and CDR2 from the germline V gene are LNHDA and SQIVND (reference sequence). The CDR3 runs 16 residues. V lost 6 bases and J lost 2; bases outside the gene matches: 7. The CDR3 region has the DNA TGTGCCAGTAGCACCACAGGGGGCCCGACTAATGAAAAACTGTTTTTT. Translated: CASSTTGGPTNEKLFF. The full variable domain, in which reference TRBV19 and TRBJ1-4 provide the parts outside the CDR3, is DGGITQSPKYLFRKEGQNVTLSCEQNLNHDAMYWYRQDPGQGLRLIYYSQIVNDFQKGDIAEGYSVSREKKESFPLTVTSAQKNPTAFYLCASSTTGGPTNEKLFFGSGTQLSVL.

The chain joins TRBV29-1 to TRBJ2-1; TRBD2 might be the D (5 bases). The CDR3 has 12 amino acids. Trimming removed 4 bases from V and 4 bases from J, with 8 bases in between. Germline CDR1 reads SQVTM; CDR2 reads ANQGSEA. The CDR3 here is CSVVRGYNEQFF. In DNA, the CDR3 is TGCAGCGTTGTACGCGGGTACAATGAGCAGTTCTTC.

This clonotype was seen only a few times. The chain joins TRBV27 to TRBJ2-7; 16 nucleotides match TRBD2. The germline V gene has CDR1 MNHEY and CDR2 SMNVEV (reference sequence). The CDR3 spans 16 residues. V lost 10 bases and J lost 2; bases outside the gene matches: 8. The CDR3, as DNA: TGTGCCACCACCGGGACTAGCGGGAGGGCCGCCTACGAGCAGTACTTC. It codes for CATTGTSGRAAYEQYF.

This clonotype was seen more than once but under ten times. The V gene is TRBV9, the J gene TRBJ2-5, with D perhaps matching TRBD1 (5 bases). CDR1 SGDLS and CDR2 YYNGEE come from the germline V gene. V shed 0 bases and J shed 2 bases, with 11 bases lying between them. The CDR3 is 15 residues long. The CDR3 loop is CASSVGSRGQETQYF. In DNA, the CDR3 is TGTGCCAGCAGCGTAGGGTCAAGGGGACAAGAGACCCAGTACTTC. Full variable domain (outside the CDR3, taken from reference TRBV9 and TRBJ2-5): DSGVTQTPKHLITATGQRVTLRCSPRSGDLSVYWYQQSLDQGLQFLIQYYNGEERAKGNILERFSAQQFPDLHSELNLSSLELGDSALYFCASSVGSRGQETQYFGPGTRLLVL.

This clonotype occurred a few times. The chain combines TRBV28 with TRBJ2-5; a weak D match, TRBD2 (6 bases). Per germline, CDR1 MDHEN and CDR2 SYDVKM. This CDR3 has 15 residues. V was clipped by 8 bases and J by 2 bases, with 18 bases between them. CDR3 amino acids: CASGVNGRRQETQYF. CDR3 in DNA: TGTGCCAGCGGGGTCAACGGGAGACGGCAAGAGACCCAGTACTTC.

This clonotype was seen a few times. The V gene is TRBV6-1, the J gene TRBJ2-7; 11 nucleotides agree with TRBD2. The CDR3 length is 15 residues. Looked up from germline, CDR1 is MNHNS and CDR2 is SASEGT. Losses at the gene ends were 6 bases for V and 0 bases for J; bases not matched to a gene: 4. The CDR3 DNA reads TGTGCCAGCAGGACGGGACTAGCGGACTCCTACGAGCAGTACTTC. Its translation is CASRTGLADSYEQYF.

This clonotype was seen a few times. V and J are TRBV7-3 and TRBJ2-2, with D tentatively TRBD2 (6 bases). The CDR3 is 14 residues long. V was trimmed by 7 bases and J by 5 bases, leaving 14 bases between them. CDR1 is SGHTA, CDR2 FQGTGA, per germline. The CDR3 reads CASTRDLTTGELFF. In DNA, the CDR3 is TGTGCCAGCACCCGGGACTTAACAACCGGGGAGCTGTTTTTT.

The chain employs TRBV21-1 and TRBJ2-7; the table's D call, TRBD1, has no DNA check behind it. TRBV21-1 is a recognized pseudogene. The CDR3 has 16 amino acids. CDR3 sequence reads: CASSTPGGWLTYEQYF. The DNA for the CDR3 is TGTGCCAGCAGCACACCAGGGGGATGGTTGACCTACGAGCAGTACTTC.

A few counts support this clonotype. The J gene is TRBJ2-3, the V gene TRBV5-1; the match to TRBD2 covers 8 bases. The CDR3 extends over 16 amino acids. Germline assignment: CDR1 SGHRS and CDR2 YFSETQ. Losses at the gene ends were 1 base for V and 3 bases for J; bases not matched to a gene: 7. This CDR3 is CASSLMLAGGTDTQYF. CDR3 in DNA: TGCGCCAGCAGCTTGATGCTAGCGGGTGGAACAGATACGCAGTATTTT. Full variable domain (rest looked up from reference TRBV5-1 and TRBJ2-3): KAGVTQTPRYLIKTRGQQVTLSCSPISGHRSVSWYQQTPGQGLQFLFEYFSETQRNKGNFPGRFSGRQFSNSRSEMNVSTLELGDSALYLCASSLMLAGGTDTQYFGPGTRLTVL.

This chain joins TRBV6-5 and TRBJ1-4; D uncertain. Trimming removed 2 bases from V and 7 bases from J, with 8 bases in between. The CDR3 loop spans 13 amino acids. CDR1 and CDR2 from the germline V gene are MNHEY and SVGAGI. CDR3 sequence reads: CASSYSTLEKLFF. CDR3 bases: TGTGCCAGCAGTTACAGTACGCTTGAAAAACTGTTTTTT.

This clonotype has a handful of counts. The V call is TRBV18, the J call TRBJ2-6; possibly TRBD1 or TRBD2 for D (5 bases each). This CDR3 is built from 16 residues. Germline CDR1 and CDR2: KGHSH and LQKENI. The V end lost 2 bases, the J end lost 1 base, and 9 bases lay between the germline ends. The CDR3 reads CASSPGGTSGANVLTF. The CDR3, as DNA: TGTGCCAGCTCACCAGGGGGTACTTCTGGGGCCAACGTCCTGACTTTC.

The gene calls are TRBV12-3 or TRBV12-4 and TRBJ2-3, with a weak D call TRBD2 (6 bases). The CDR3 runs to 14 residues. Trimming removed 8 bases at V and 4 bases at J, with 16 bases between. The CDR3: CASLLTSRSDTQYF. CDR3 sequence (DNA): TGTGCCAGCCTTCTGACTAGTAGGTCAGATACGCAGTATTTT.

This clonotype showed up just a few times. J is TRBJ2-7 and V is TRBV20-1; 10 nucleotides align to TRBD2. Germline CDR1 and CDR2: DFQATT and SNEGSKA (reference sequence). The CDR3 sequence is 13 residues long. The junction had 8 bases not matched to a gene; V was cut back by 6 bases and J by 6 bases. As DNA, the CDR3 is TGCAGTGCAAAAGCGGGAGGGCCGGTCGAGCAGTACTTC. It encodes CSAKAGGPVEQYF.

This clonotype was found many times. The V gene is TRBV20-1, the J gene TRBJ2-3; maybe TRBD2 (6 bases). The V gene's germline CDR1 is DFQATT and CDR2 SNEGSKA (reference sequence). The CDR3 extends over 15 amino acids. Trimming took off 0 bases at V and 0 bases at J, with 10 bases between the two ends. The CDR3 DNA follows: TGCAGTGCTAGAGATCTGCTAGCGAGCACAGATACGCAGTATTTT. It codes for CSARDLLASTDTQYF.